The clone carrying this TCR beta chain was seen a handful of times. Its antigen is as yet unknown. Profiling relied on immunoSEQ multiplex PCR, and the TCRdb table lists in-frame clones only, not all of them. This sample has approximately 640,000 clones, with less than 80% found just once. These data are taken from a study of shared clonotypes between healthy human individuals. Study-level information: CD8 memory received one plate per donor, CD8 naive two, CD4 memory three and CD4 naive three.

Study observations and caveats: Sharing across four donors was highest in naive CD4 (roughly 5%) and lowest in memory CD8 (around 0.4%). Naive subsets typically showed greater estimated richness than memory subsets. Clonotypes shared by all four sorted-subset donors had higher generation probabilities than non-shared clonotypes.

Per germline, CDR1 GTSNPN and CDR2 SVGIG (reference sequence). CDR3 length: 13 amino acids. V shed 2 bases and J shed 6 bases, with 11 bases lying between them. The sample was memory CD4+ T cells sorted from blood. Indicated subset: CD45RA-negative fraction. This sequence originates from a woman aged 25 to 39 in good health. The chain is built from TRBV30 and TRBJ1-5, with D possibly TRBD1 on 5 matching bases. The CDR3 loop is CAWSRAGGQPQHF. CDR3 DNA: TGTGCCTGGAGTAGAGCGGGGGGTCAGCCCCAGCATTTT.